One T cell receptor (beta chain) is described in this entry. The antigen remains unidentified. Germline assignment: CDR1 SGHTA and CDR2 FQGTGA. This CDR3 comprises 14 residues. V was shortened by 0 bases and J by 2 bases, with 7 bases between the two germline ends. The record originates from a study of tumor-infiltrating lymphocytes in localized non-small cell lung cancer. Study details: Tumor tissue and non-adjacent uninvolved lung came from each patient.

Study-wide findings and caveats: Compared with uninvolved lung, tumors showed higher T cell infiltration by TCRbeta sequencing. Only some patients had TCR sequencing, depending on available tissue.

Assay used: immunoSEQ multiplex PCR; TCRdb lists only in-frame clones, some missing. This table holds thousands of clones, more than 65% found once. This chain connects TRBV7-3 to TRBJ1-1; D is undetermined. The clonotype originates from a human donor with non-small cell lung cancer. The material sequenced was lung tumor tissue. The CDR3 here is CASSLTLSNTEAFF. For the CDR3, the DNA is TGTGCCAGCAGCTTAACCCTATCTAACACTGAAGCTTTCTTT.